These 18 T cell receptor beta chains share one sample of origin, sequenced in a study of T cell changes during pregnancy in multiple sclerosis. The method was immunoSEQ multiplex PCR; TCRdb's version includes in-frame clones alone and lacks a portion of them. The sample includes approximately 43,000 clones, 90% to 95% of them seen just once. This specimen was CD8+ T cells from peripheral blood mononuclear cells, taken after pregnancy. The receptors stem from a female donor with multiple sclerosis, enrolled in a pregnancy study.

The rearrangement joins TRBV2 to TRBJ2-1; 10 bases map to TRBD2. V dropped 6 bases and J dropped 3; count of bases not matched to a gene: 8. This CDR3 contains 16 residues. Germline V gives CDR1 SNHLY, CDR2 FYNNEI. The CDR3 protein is CASSVPGTSVYNEQFF. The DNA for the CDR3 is TGTGCCAGCAGCGTACCCGGGACTAGCGTCTACAATGAGCAGTTCTTC.

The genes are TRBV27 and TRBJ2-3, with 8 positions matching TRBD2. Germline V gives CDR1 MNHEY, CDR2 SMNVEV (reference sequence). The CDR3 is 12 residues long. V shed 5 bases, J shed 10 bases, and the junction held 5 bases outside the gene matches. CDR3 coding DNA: TGTGCCAGCAGTCTGGGACTAGAAGCGCAGTATTTT. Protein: CASSLGLEAQYF.

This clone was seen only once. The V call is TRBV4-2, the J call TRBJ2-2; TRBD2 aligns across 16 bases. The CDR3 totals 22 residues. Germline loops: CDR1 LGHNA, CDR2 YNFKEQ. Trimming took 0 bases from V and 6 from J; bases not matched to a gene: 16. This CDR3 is CASSQDSLVGLAGGRIPGELFF. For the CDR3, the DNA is TGTGCCAGCAGCCAAGACAGTTTAGTGGGACTAGCGGGGGGGCGGATCCCCGGGGAGCTGTTTTTT.

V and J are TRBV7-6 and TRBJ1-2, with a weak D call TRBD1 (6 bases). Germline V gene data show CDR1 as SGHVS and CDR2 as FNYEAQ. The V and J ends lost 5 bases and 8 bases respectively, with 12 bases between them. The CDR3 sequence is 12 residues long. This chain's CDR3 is CASSPARGGYTF. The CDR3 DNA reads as TGTGCCAGCAGCCCCGCCAGGGGCGGCTACACCTTC.

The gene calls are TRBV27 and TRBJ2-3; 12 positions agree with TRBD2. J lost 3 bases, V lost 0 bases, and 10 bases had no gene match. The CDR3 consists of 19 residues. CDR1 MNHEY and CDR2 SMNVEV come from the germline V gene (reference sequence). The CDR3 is CASSLSGLAGGLRTDTQYF. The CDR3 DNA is TGTGCCAGCAGTTTATCGGGGCTAGCGGGGGGGCTTAGGACAGATACGCAGTATTTT.

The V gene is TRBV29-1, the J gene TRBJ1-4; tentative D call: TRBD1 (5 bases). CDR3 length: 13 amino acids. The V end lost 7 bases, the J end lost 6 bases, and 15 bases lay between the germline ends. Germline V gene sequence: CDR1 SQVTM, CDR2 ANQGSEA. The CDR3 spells CSAGGGFYEKLFF. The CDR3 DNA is TGCAGCGCCGGGGGGGGATTCTATGAAAAACTGTTTTTT.

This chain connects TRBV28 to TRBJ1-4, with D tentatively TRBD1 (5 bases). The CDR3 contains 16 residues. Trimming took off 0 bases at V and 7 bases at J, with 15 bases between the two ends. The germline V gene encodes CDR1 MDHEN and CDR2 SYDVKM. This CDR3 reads CASSLWGNGAGEKLFF. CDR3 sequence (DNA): TGTGCCAGCAGTTTATGGGGTAATGGGGCAGGTGAAAAACTGTTTTTT.

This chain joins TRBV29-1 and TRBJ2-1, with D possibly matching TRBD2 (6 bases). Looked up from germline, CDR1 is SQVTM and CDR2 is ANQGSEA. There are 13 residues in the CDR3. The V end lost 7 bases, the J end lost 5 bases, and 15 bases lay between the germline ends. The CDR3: CSAPGDWDNEQFF. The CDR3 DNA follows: TGCAGCGCCCCGGGGGATTGGGACAATGAGCAGTTCTTC.

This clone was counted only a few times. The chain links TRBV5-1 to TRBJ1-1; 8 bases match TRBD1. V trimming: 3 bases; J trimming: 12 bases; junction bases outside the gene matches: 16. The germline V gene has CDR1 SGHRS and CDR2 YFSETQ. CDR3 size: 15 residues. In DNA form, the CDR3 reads TGCGCCAGCAGCTCTTGGACAGGGACCGTTATGGCATCTTTCTTT. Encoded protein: CASSSWTGTVMASFF. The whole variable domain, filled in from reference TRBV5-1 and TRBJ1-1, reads KAGVTQTPRYLIKTRGQQVTLSCSPISGHRSVSWYQQTPGQGLQFLFEYFSETQRNKGNFPGRFSGRQFSNSRSEMNVSTLELGDSALYLCASSSWTGTVMASFFGQGTRLTVV.

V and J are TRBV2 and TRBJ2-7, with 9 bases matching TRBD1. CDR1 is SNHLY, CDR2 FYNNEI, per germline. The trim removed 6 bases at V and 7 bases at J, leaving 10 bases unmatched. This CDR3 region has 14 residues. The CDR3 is CASRTGQGPGEQYF. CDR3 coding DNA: TGTGCCAGCAGGACGGGACAGGGACCTGGGGAGCAGTACTTC.

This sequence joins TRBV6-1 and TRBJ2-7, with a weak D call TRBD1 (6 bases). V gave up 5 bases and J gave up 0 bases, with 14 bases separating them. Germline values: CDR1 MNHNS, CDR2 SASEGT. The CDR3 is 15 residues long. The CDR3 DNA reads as TGTGCCAGCAGTCCCCAACCGGACAGCTCCTACGAGCAGTACTTC. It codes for CASSPQPDSSYEQYF.

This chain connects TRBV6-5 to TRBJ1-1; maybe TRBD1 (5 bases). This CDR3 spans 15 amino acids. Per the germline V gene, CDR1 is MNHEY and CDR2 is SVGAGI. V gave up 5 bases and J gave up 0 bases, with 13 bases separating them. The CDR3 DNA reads TGTGCCAGCAGTCGCTCGGGGGTACTGAACACTGAAGCTTTCTTT. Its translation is CASSRSGVLNTEAFF.

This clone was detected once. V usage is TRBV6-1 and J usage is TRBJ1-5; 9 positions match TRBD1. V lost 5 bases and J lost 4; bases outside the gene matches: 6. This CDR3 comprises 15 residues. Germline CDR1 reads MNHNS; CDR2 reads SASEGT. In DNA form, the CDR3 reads TGTGCCAGCAGTTTGGGGACAGGGAAAAATCAGCCCCAGCATTTT. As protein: CASSLGTGKNQPQHF.

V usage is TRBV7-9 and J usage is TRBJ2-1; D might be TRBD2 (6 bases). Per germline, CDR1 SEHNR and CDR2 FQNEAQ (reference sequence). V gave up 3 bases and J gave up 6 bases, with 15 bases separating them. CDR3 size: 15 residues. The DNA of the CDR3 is TGTGCCAGCAGCTTCTTGGCGGGAATCGGCAATGAGCAGTTCTTC. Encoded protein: CASSFLAGIGNEQFF.

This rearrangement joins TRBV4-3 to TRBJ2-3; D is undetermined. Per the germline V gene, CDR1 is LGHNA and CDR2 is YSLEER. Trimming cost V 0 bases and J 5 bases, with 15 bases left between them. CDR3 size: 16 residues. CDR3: CASSQDTYGVKDTQYF. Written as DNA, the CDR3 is TGCGCCAGCAGCCAAGATACGTACGGTGTGAAAGATACGCAGTATTTT.

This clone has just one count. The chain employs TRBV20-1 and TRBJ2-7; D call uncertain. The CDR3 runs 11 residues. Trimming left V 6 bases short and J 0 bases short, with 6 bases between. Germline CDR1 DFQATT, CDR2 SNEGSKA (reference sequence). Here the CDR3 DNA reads TGCAGTGCCATAGACTCCTACGAGCAGTACTTC. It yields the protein CSAIDSYEQYF.

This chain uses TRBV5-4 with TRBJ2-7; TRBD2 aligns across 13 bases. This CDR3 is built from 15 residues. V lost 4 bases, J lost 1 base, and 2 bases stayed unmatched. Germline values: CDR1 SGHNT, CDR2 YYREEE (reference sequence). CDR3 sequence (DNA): TGTGCCAGCAGCCCGGGACTAGCGGGATCCTACGAGCAGTACTTC. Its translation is CASSPGLAGSYEQYF.

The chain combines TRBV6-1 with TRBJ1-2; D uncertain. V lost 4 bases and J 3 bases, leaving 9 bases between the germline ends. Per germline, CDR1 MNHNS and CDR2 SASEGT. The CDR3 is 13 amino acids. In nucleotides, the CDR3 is TGTGCCAGCAGTGGTGGCCAGTACTATGGCTACACCTTC. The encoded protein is CASSGGQYYGYTF.